This T cell receptor (beta chain) was identified during a study of blood T cell repertoires in COVID-19. Original data processing: Reference gene primers were amplified, and this amplification served to estimate nucleated cell counts. The repertoire was sequenced with immunoSEQ multiplex PCR; TCRdb's copy has only in-frame clones and lacks some. The V and J calls and clone size come from that table; D and trimming were worked out from the DNA. The sample lists roughly 130,000 clones; 80% to 85% were seen once. The CDR3 spans 16 residues. The germline CDR1 and CDR2 sequences are SGHKS and YYEKEE (reference sequence). Deletions cut 4 bases from V and 0 bases from J, with 14 bases between.

The genes are TRBV5-5 and TRBJ1-5; D remains ambiguous. The origin of this receptor is a woman aged 30 to 39 who had recovered from COVID-19. Sequences were obtained from peripheral blood. The CDR3 reads CASSPRGGGSNQPQHF. The CDR3 region has the DNA TGTGCCAGCAGCCCACGGGGAGGCGGTAGCAATCAGCCCCAGCATTTT.